This TCR beta chain was sequenced for a study of identical twins. Study findings and constraints: Among beta out-of-frame sequences, excess sharing between twins appeared weaker. Zero-insertion results could be subject to partial confounding by invariant MAIT and iNKT cells. Alpha sequences out of frame and shared by twins had excess low generation probability. Insertion counts were lower in abundant cord blood beta clonotypes, a trend that memory repertoires did not show.

The V gene end was trimmed by 9 bases and the J gene end by 1 base; junction bases not matched to a gene: 8. The CDR3 consists of 15 residues. Per germline, CDR1 SGHAT and CDR2 FQNNGV. This clonotype was counted many times. The antigen is unknown. TCRdb reprocessed the 5' RACE reads with MiXCR, giving one entry per CDR3 protein. The sample lists roughly 690,000 distinct CDR3 sequences; 5.5% to 6.5% were seen once. The sequenced sample was naive T cells sorted from blood. The chain combines TRBV11-2 with TRBJ2-3; 9 nucleotides match TRBD2. The clonotype was recovered from a man aged 18 to 35 in good health. The CDR3 spells CASLLAGDGTDTQYF. The CDR3 bases are TGTGCCAGTCTTTTAGCGGGAGACGGCACAGATACGCAGTATTTT.